This T cell receptor (beta chain) was identified in a study of T cells in Graves' hyperthyroidism and ophthalmopathy. This clonotype has only a few counts. The V end lost 2 bases, the J end lost 5 bases, and 10 bases lay between the germline ends. Germline V gives CDR1 SEHNR, CDR2 FQNEAQ (reference sequence). This CDR3 comprises 14 residues. The TCR beta CDR3 regions underwent amplification using RNA transcripts as the source. Researchers ran a first-round RT-PCR on the TCR CDR3 using the HTBI primer set. TCRdb processed the multiplex PCR reads anew with MiXCR; each CDR3 protein has one entry. This repertoire shows fewer than 450,000 distinct CDR3 sequences, about a sixth found once; its top ten account for 34%.

The sample taken for sequencing was blood. This TCR came from a woman in her 30s with Graves' hyperthyroidism that later progressed to Graves' ophthalmopathy. The gene calls are TRBV7-9 and TRBJ2-1; no clear D gene. This CDR3 is CASSLLGLNNEQFF. The CDR3 DNA sequence: TGTGCCAGCAGCTTATTGGGCTTAAACAATGAGCAGTTCTTC.